The 27 T cell receptor beta chains reported below all come from one sample, sequenced in a study of shared clonotypes between healthy human individuals. This table comes from immunoSEQ multiplex PCR, and its TCRdb copy is limited to in-frame clones, with some not included. The data contain a few million clones, 85% to 95% of them singletons. Sequenced material: naive CD4+ T cells from PBMCs. This sample's subset: CD45RA+ positively selected. The receptors were gathered from a man between 18 and 35 years old in good health. Some clones in this sample may be carry-over from other donors' samples.

In this sample, this clone turned up once. This chain uses TRBV11-3 with TRBJ2-5; 7 nucleotides agree with TRBD2. V lost 1 base, J lost 7 bases, and 3 bases stayed unmatched. CDR1 SGHNT and CDR2 YENEEA come from the germline V gene. CDR3 size: 13 residues. CDR3 region: CASSLGASGTQYF. In nucleotides, the CDR3 is TGTGCCAGCAGCTTAGGTGCTAGCGGGACCCAGTACTTC.

The chain is built from TRBV4-2 and TRBJ2-3, with 11 bases fitting TRBD2. The CDR3 loop spans 20 amino acids. V shed 3 bases, J shed 2 bases, and the junction held 16 bases outside the gene matches. CDR1 is LGHNA and CDR2 is YNFKEQ in the germline V gene. The CDR3 sequence is CASSHNGLAGTRWVTDTQYF. The CDR3 coding sequence is TGTGCCAGCAGCCATAACGGACTAGCGGGCACGAGGTGGGTCACAGATACGCAGTATTTT.

The chain couples TRBV6-1 to TRBJ1-2; tentatively, D is TRBD1 (6 bases). The CDR3 extends over 13 amino acids. With 6 bases removed from V and 5 bases from J, the gap between germline ends came to 13 bases. Per germline, CDR1 MNHNS and CDR2 SASEGT. CDR3 amino acids: CASSLGTRYGYTF. The CDR3, as DNA: TGTGCCAGCAGCCTCGGGACAAGGTATGGCTACACCTTC.

The chain combines TRBV5-1 with TRBJ2-5, with 8 bases fitting TRBD2. The CDR3 consists of 16 residues. The V and J ends lost 0 bases and 2 bases, in that order; junction bases with no gene match: 6. Germline-derived CDR1 and CDR2 are SGHRS and YFSETQ. The chain's CDR3 is CASSLEASGLQETQYF. For the CDR3, the DNA is TGCGCCAGCAGCTTGGAGGCTAGCGGGTTACAAGAGACCCAGTACTTC.

The chain combines TRBV6-5 with TRBJ2-2; 7 bases are shared with TRBD1. V gave up 4 bases and J gave up 8 bases; unmatched junction bases: 7. The CDR3 runs 14 residues. The germline V gene encodes CDR1 MNHEY and CDR2 SVGAGI. This CDR3 reads CASSSGQTWGELFF. The CDR3 coding sequence is TGTGCCAGCAGTTCGGGACAGACATGGGGGGAGCTGTTTTTT.

The genes are TRBV6-6 and TRBJ2-1, with D unresolved. The V gene's germline CDR1 is MNHNY and CDR2 SVGAGI (reference sequence). The CDR3 covers 14 residues. The ends were cut back, 6 bases at V and 8 bases at J, with 17 bases in the middle. The CDR3 reads CASRREPFGYEQFF. The CDR3 DNA follows: TGTGCCAGCAGAAGAGAACCGTTTGGGTATGAGCAGTTCTTC.

The V gene is TRBV9, the J gene TRBJ1-1; possibly TRBD1 for D (6 bases). V was cut by 4 bases and J by 2 bases, with 12 bases left in between. Germline lookup yields CDR1 SGDLS and CDR2 YYNGEE. This CDR3 contains 14 residues. CDR3 DNA sequence: TGTGCCAGCAGCCCCAGACAGGTTAACACTGAAGCTTTCTTT. Protein sequence: CASSPRQVNTEAFF.

The chain has TRBV29-1 and TRBJ1-1, with D uncertain. Trimming took off 4 bases at V and 5 bases at J, with 17 bases between the two ends. Per the germline V gene, CDR1 is SQVTM and CDR2 is ANQGSEA. The CDR3 has 14 amino acids. The CDR3 DNA is TGCAGCGTTGGAAGCAGGCTCGGTGGAACTGAAGCTTTCTTT. Translated: CSVGSRLGGTEAFF.

Only a few counts were recorded for this clone. The rearrangement links TRBV7-8 to TRBJ1-3, with a weak D call TRBD1 (6 bases). Germline V lookup: CDR1 SGHVS, CDR2 FQNEAQ. The CDR3 has 15 residues. V was shortened by 5 bases and J by 0 bases, with 11 bases between the two germline ends. In DNA, the CDR3 is TGTGCCAGCAGCGCCCGGACAGTCTCTGGAAACACCATATATTTT. Translated: CASSARTVSGNTIYF.

The rearrangement links TRBV6-5 to TRBJ2-4; a possible D gene is TRBD2 (5 bases). Germline V CDR1 and CDR2: MNHEY, SVGAGI. This CDR3 spans 16 amino acids. V gave up 0 bases and J gave up 7 bases, with 16 bases separating them. The CDR3 bases are TGTGCCAGCAGTTACTCGGACTCGGCCATTCGGAACATTCAGTACTTC. Its translation: CASSYSDSAIRNIQYF.

The chain carries TRBV27 and TRBJ2-1; D is unresolved. V was trimmed by 10 bases and J by 0 bases, leaving 16 bases between them. This CDR3 spans 15 amino acids. From germline, CDR1 is MNHEY and CDR2 SMNVEV (reference sequence). CDR3 region: CATEGWATSYNEQFF. CDR3 nucleotide sequence: TGTGCCACCGAAGGTTGGGCCACCTCCTACAATGAGCAGTTCTTC.

This chain joins TRBV19 and TRBJ2-1; 10 bases agree with TRBD2. The length of the CDR3 is 16 residues. With V trimmed by 4 bases and J by 4 bases, 7 bases remained unmatched. Germline CDR1 and CDR2: LNHDA and SQIVND (reference sequence). This CDR3 reads CASSTMLAGEYNEQFF. In nucleotides, the CDR3 is TGTGCCAGTAGTACCATGCTAGCGGGAGAGTACAATGAGCAGTTCTTC.

J is TRBJ2-7 and V is TRBV28, with D uncertain. The CDR3 contains 11 residues. Trimming stripped 7 bases from V and 7 bases from J, with 11 bases between. Germline V gene data show CDR1 as MDHEN and CDR2 as SYDVKM. This CDR3 is CASNNRLEQYF. CDR3 DNA: TGTGCCAGCAATAACCGCCTGGAGCAGTACTTC. Based on the CDR3 plus reference TRBV28 and TRBJ2-7, the full variable domain is DVKVTQSSRYLVKRTGEKVFLECVQDMDHENMFWYRQDPGLGLRLIYFSYDVKMKEKGDIPEGYSVSREKKERFSLILESASTNQTSMYLCASNNRLEQYFGPGTRLTVT.

The chain is built from TRBV12-5 and TRBJ1-1; TRBD1 agrees at 7 bases. This CDR3 is built from 14 residues. Germline-derived CDR1 and CDR2 are LGHNT and FRNRAP. J lost 3 bases, V lost 7 bases, and 8 bases had no gene match. CDR3 sequence reads: CASALGQGDTEAFF. CDR3 DNA: TGTGCTAGTGCCCTTGGGCAGGGGGACACTGAAGCTTTCTTT.

The J gene is TRBJ1-1, the V gene TRBV10-3; D possibly corresponds to TRBD1 (5 bases). The CDR3 extends over 16 amino acids. Trimming left V 0 bases short and J 8 bases short, with 19 bases between. The germline V gene has CDR1 ENHRY and CDR2 SYGVKD. The CDR3, as DNA: TGTGCCATCAGTGAGTCGTCTGGAGGGGTTGTTGTGGAAGCTTTCTTT. It codes for CAISESSGGVVVEAFF.

The genes are TRBV7-2 and TRBJ2-5, with 9 bases fitting TRBD1. The CDR3 consists of 16 residues. V was clipped by 1 base and J by 5 bases; unmatched bases: 8. Per germline, CDR1 SGHTA and CDR2 FQGNSA. The chain's CDR3 is CASSLVSPGQGETQYF. The CDR3 DNA sequence: TGTGCCAGCAGCTTAGTTAGCCCCGGACAGGGGGAGACCCAGTACTTC. Variable domain in full (rest from reference TRBV7-2 and TRBJ2-5): GAGVSQSPSNKVTEKGKDVELRCDPISGHTALYWYRQSLGQGLEFLIYFQGNSAPDKSGLPSDRFSAERTGGSVSTLTIQRTQQEDSAVYLCASSLVSPGQGETQYFGPGTRLLVL.

Comment on this clone: One end of the junction fails to match germline, which may point to a read error. The chain has TRBV28 and TRBJ2-7; D call uncertain. Germline V gene sequence: CDR1 MDHEN, CDR2 SYDVKM. This CDR3 is built from 11 residues. CDR3: CTLGVSHEQYF. The CDR3 DNA is TGTACCCTTGGGGTCTCCCACGAGCAGTACTTC.

The chain recombines TRBV6-6 with TRBJ2-6; TRBD2 might be the D (7 bases). This CDR3 has 15 residues. The germline V gene encodes CDR1 MNHNY and CDR2 SVGAGI (reference sequence). Trimming stripped 7 bases from V and 3 bases from J, with 13 bases between. CDR3 DNA: TGTGCCAGCACCGCCGGGGGGCATGGGGCCAACGTCCTGACTTTC. Its protein is CASTAGGHGANVLTF.

This clone was recorded once. This chain joins TRBV15 and TRBJ2-1; 8 nucleotides agree with TRBD1. This CDR3 region has 15 residues. Germline CDR1 reads LNHNV; CDR2 reads YYDKDF (reference sequence). V was pared by 4 bases and J by 5 bases, with 7 bases of the junction left unmatched. DNA for the CDR3: TGTGCCACCAGCACCTATGGGACAGGAAACAATGAGCAGTTCTTC. This codes for CATSTYGTGNNEQFF. The full variable domain, its missing parts supplied by reference TRBV15 and TRBJ2-1, is DAMVIQNPRYQVTQFGKPVTLSCSQTLNHNVMYWYQQKSSQAPKLLFHYYDKDFNNEADTPDNFQSRRPNTSFCFLDIRSPGLGDTAMYLCATSTYGTGNNEQFFGPGTRLTVL.

The chain uses TRBV5-4 and TRBJ1-1, with D unclear. The germline CDR1 and CDR2 sequences are SGHNT and YYREEE (reference sequence). Trimming removed 6 bases from V and 0 bases from J, with 12 bases in between. The CDR3 totals 14 residues. CDR3 in DNA: TGTGCCAGCACGGGCACTCCCATGAACACTGAAGCTTTCTTT. Translated: CASTGTPMNTEAFF. Full variable domain (missing parts from reference TRBV5-4 and TRBJ1-1): ETGVTQSPTHLIKTRGQQVTLRCSSQSGHNTVSWYQQALGQGPQFIFQYYREEENGRGNFPPRFSGLQFPNYSSELNVNALELDDSALYLCASTGTPMNTEAFFGQGTRLTVV.

A word on this clone: The same CDR3 arises from other DNA sequences in this sample as well. The V call is TRBV30, the J call TRBJ2-7; possibly TRBD1 for D (6 bases). CDR1 is GTSNPN, CDR2 SVGIG, per germline (reference sequence). The ends were cut back, 0 bases at V and 0 bases at J, with 9 bases in the middle. The CDR3 totals 14 residues. The CDR3 protein is CAWSVGGTSYEQYF. CDR3 coding DNA: TGTGCCTGGAGTGTAGGGGGAACCTCCTACGAGCAGTACTTC.

The chain carries TRBV7-2 and TRBJ2-6; TRBD2 aligns across 8 bases. Per germline, CDR1 SGHTA and CDR2 FQGNSA. This CDR3 is 16 amino acids long. V trimming: 5 bases; J trimming: 1 base; junction bases outside the gene matches: 4. This chain's CDR3 is CASSPGGGSGANVLTF. The DNA for the CDR3 is TGTGCCAGCAGCCCCGGGGGGGGATCTGGGGCCAACGTCCTGACTTTC.

The chain has TRBV6-5 and TRBJ1-3; perhaps TRBD1 as D (5 bases). The CDR3 spans 16 residues. Germline V gene data show CDR1 as MNHEY and CDR2 as SVGAGI. The V end was cut by 0 bases, the J end by 2 bases, with 11 bases between. In DNA, the CDR3 is TGTGCCAGCAGTTACTCGATTGCAGGGACTGGAAACACCATATATTTT. Amino acid sequence: CASSYSIAGTGNTIYF.

The CDR3, as DNA: TGTGCCAGCTCACCACCAACTAGCGGGGGTGAGCAGTTCTTC. Translating it yields CASSPPTSGGEQFF. V gene TRBV18 combines with J gene TRBJ2-1, with 11 nucleotides matching TRBD2. The V gene's germline CDR1 is KGHSH and CDR2 LQKENI. The CDR3 consists of 14 residues. With 0 bases clipped from V and 9 bases from J, the junction kept 1 base outside the gene matches. Based on the CDR3 plus reference TRBV18 and TRBJ2-1, the full variable domain is NAGVMQNPRHLVRRRGQEARLRCSPMKGHSHVYWYRQLPEEGLKFMVYLQKENIIDESGMPKERFSAEFPKEGPSILRIQQVVRGDSAAYFCASSPPTSGGEQFFGPGTRLTVL.

The V call is TRBV21-1, the J call TRBJ1-2; the D call TRBD1 from the table was never checked on the DNA. TRBV21-1 is a documented pseudogene. This CDR3 region has 18 residues. The CDR3, as DNA: TGTGCCAGCAGCAAACCTTATAGCCGGACAGGGGATGGGATCGGCTACACCTTC. Residues: CASSKPYSRTGDGIGYTF.

The CDR3 nucleotides read TGTGCCAGCAGTTTATCGCCGGGACTGAAACTGTTTTTT. Encoded protein: CASSLSPGLKLFF. V gene TRBV27 combines with J gene TRBJ1-4; possible D gene TRBD1, 5 bases. The CDR3 sequence is 13 residues long. V lost 0 bases, J lost 11 bases, and 10 bases lay in between. Germline assignment: CDR1 MNHEY and CDR2 SMNVEV (reference sequence).

V gene TRBV5-1 combines with J gene TRBJ2-7, with D possibly being TRBD1 (5 bases). Trimming took 7 bases from V and 2 from J, leaving 10 bases between them. Germline CDR1 reads SGHRS; CDR2 reads YFSETQ. The CDR3 totals 12 residues. This chain's CDR3 is CASSGLAYEQYF. CDR3 coding DNA: TGCGCCAGCTCAGGGTTAGCCTACGAGCAGTACTTC. The entire variable domain, with the rest obtained from reference TRBV5-1 and TRBJ2-7, is as follows: KAGVTQTPRYLIKTRGQQVTLSCSPISGHRSVSWYQQTPGQGLQFLFEYFSETQRNKGNFPGRFSGRQFSNSRSEMNVSTLELGDSALYLCASSGLAYEQYFGPGTRLTVT.